The following is a TCR beta chain sequence with its context. This entry is derived from a study of blood T cell repertoires in COVID-19. About the research overall: Sites in the United States, Italy and Spain provided acute and convalescent COVID-19 samples.

Produced via immunoSEQ multiplex PCR; TCRdb's table is partial and in-frame only. The table lists some 79,000 clones, about 89% of them singletons. This CDR3 contains 13 residues. Losses at the gene ends were 5 bases for V and 10 bases for J; bases not matched to a gene: 11. CDR1 and CDR2 from the germline V gene are GTSNPN and SVGIG (reference sequence). The chain has TRBV30 and TRBJ2-3; 8 bases are a match to TRBD2. The TCR originated in a man aged 65-85 years with active or convalescent COVID-19. Sequenced material: peripheral blood. The CDR3 spells CAWDGTRKNAQYF. For the CDR3, the DNA is TGTGCCTGGGACGGGACTAGAAAAAATGCGCAGTATTTT.